Sequencing of this TCR beta chain was carried out in a study of spatial heterogeneity in lung cancer. By sample share, this clonotype is hyperexpanded. As yet, its antigen is unknown. Regarding the study as a whole: Higher tumor mutation counts went along with higher counts of expanded intratumoral alpha and beta TCRs.

Via MiXCR, TCRdb re-called the 5' RACE reads, giving one row per CDR3 protein. The sample yields 1,600 or so distinct CDR3 sequences, 9.5% to 15% seen once. This CDR3 is built from 15 residues. The germline gives CDR1 MDHEN, CDR2 SYDVKM. Trimming pared 6 bases from V and 2 bases from J, leaving 16 bases between. Time point meaning: sample taken at primary tumor resection. The receptor was derived from a male donor with early-stage non-small cell lung cancer. This specimen was lung tumor tissue, taken at surgery. The rearrangement joins TRBV28 to TRBJ1-1; a weak D match, TRBD1 (5 bases). CDR3 sequence (DNA): TGTGCCAGCAGCAACCTCCAGGGTTTCAACACTGAAGCTTTCTTT. Amino acid sequence: CASSNLQGFNTEAFF.